These 24 T cell receptor beta chains originate from one sample sequenced in a study of blood T cells in healthy people across ages. The use of a sample-barcoded 5' primer and a J-beta primer mix characterized a second PCR of about 7 to 12 cycles. One entry per CDR3 protein results from TCRdb running MiXCR on the 5' RACE reads. The sample lists fewer than 700,000 distinct CDR3 sequences, 40% to 50% occurring once. Specimen: blood. The receptors come from a man older than 75 in good health.

This clonotype was counted a few times. The J gene is TRBJ2-1, the V gene TRBV12-3 or TRBV12-4; 11 nucleotides match TRBD2. V dropped 3 bases and J dropped 7; count of bases not matched to a gene: 5. This CDR3 has 15 residues. The CDR3 reads CASSLGLAETNEQFF. The CDR3 bases are TGTGCCAGCAGTTTGGGACTAGCGGAGACTAATGAGCAGTTCTTC.

This chain joins TRBV7-2 and TRBJ1-1, with a weak D call TRBD1 (6 bases). Trimming left V 5 bases short and J 7 bases short, with 17 bases between. Germline-derived CDR1 and CDR2 are SGHTA and FQGNSA. This CDR3 spans 14 amino acids. The CDR3 DNA reads as TGTGCCAGCAGCGCAACCGGGACACCCAATGAAGCTTTCTTT. Translated, it gives CASSATGTPNEAFF.

This chain uses TRBV7-2 with TRBJ2-4; no firm D call. CDR1 and CDR2 (germline): SGHTA, FQGNSA. The CDR3 covers 15 residues. With 1 base removed from V and 0 bases from J, the gap between germline ends came to 7 bases. The CDR3 DNA sequence: TGTGCCAGCAGCTTAGAGCTGATAGCCAAAAACATTCAGTACTTC. Protein: CASSLELIAKNIQYF.

CDR3 nucleotides: TGCAGTGCTAGAGACCAACAGGGGGTAGTCGGCTACACCTTC. This codes for CSARDQQGVVGYTF. V gene TRBV20-1 combines with J gene TRBJ1-2; 8 bases map to TRBD1. Trimming took 0 bases from V and 8 from J; bases not matched to a gene: 8. Per germline, CDR1 DFQATT and CDR2 SNEGSKA (reference sequence). The CDR3 has 14 amino acids.

The chain uses TRBV29-1 and TRBJ2-5, with D possibly matching TRBD1 (5 bases). The J call may be wrong; the DNA end is better matched by TRBJ2-7. This CDR3 has 12 residues. The germline gives CDR1 SQVTM, CDR2 ANQGSEA. CDR3 in DNA: TGCAGCGCCCGGACAAATTCTGGCGAGCAGTACTTC. This translates into CSARTNSGEQYF.

As to this clonotype: One end of the junction fails to match germline, which may point to a read error. Here the CDR3 DNA reads TGTGCCGGCAGCTTAGAGACAGTCAGGGGTATGGCTACGCAGTATTTT. Translation gives CAGSLETVRGMATQYF. The chain recombines TRBV7-2 with TRBJ2-3, with D perhaps matching TRBD1 (6 bases). The CDR3 is 16 residues long. Germline CDR1 SGHTA, CDR2 FQGNSA.

This clonotype was observed a few times. The chain combines TRBV7-2 with TRBJ2-7; D gene uncertain. CDR3 length: 15 residues. The germline V gene has CDR1 SGHTA and CDR2 FQGNSA. V gave up 2 bases and J gave up 4 bases, with 15 bases separating them. CDR3 protein: CASSLQSSLLYEQYF. CDR3 DNA sequence: TGTGCCAGCAGCTTACAGAGCTCCCTCCTTTACGAGCAGTACTTC.

This chain connects TRBV7-2 to TRBJ2-7; D call uncertain. Germline values: CDR1 SGHTA, CDR2 FQGNSA. There are 14 residues in the CDR3. Trimming removed 2 bases at V and 0 bases at J, with 8 bases between. The CDR3 here is CASSLRWVSYEQYF. The CDR3 nucleotides are TGTGCCAGCAGCTTAAGATGGGTCTCCTACGAGCAGTACTTC.

The CDR3 loop is CASSQGSYSGNTIYF. The CDR3 DNA reads TGCGCCAGCAGCCAAGGGTCCTACTCTGGAAACACCATATATTTT. This sequence joins TRBV4-3 and TRBJ1-3, with unresolved D. CDR3 length: 15 residues. The germline V and J ends were trimmed by 1 base and 0 bases, with 7 bases remaining between them. Germline CDR1 and CDR2: LGHNA and YSLEER.

This clonotype showed up just a few times. The chain has TRBV6-5 and TRBJ2-2, with 9 bases aligning to TRBD2. With 7 bases clipped from V and 6 bases from J, the junction kept 9 bases outside the gene matches. The CDR3 contains 15 residues. The germline CDR1 and CDR2 sequences are MNHEY and SVGAGI. As DNA, the CDR3 is TGTGCCAGCAACCTTAGCGGGGGAGGATCCGGGGAGCTGTTTTTT. Translated, it gives CASNLSGGGSGELFF.

V gene TRBV6-1 combines with J gene TRBJ1-4; D unresolved. CDR1 is MNHNS, CDR2 SASEGT, per germline. The germline V and J ends were trimmed by 7 bases and 0 bases, with 12 bases remaining between them. CDR3 length equals 15 residues. The CDR3 is CASNAQSTTNEKLFF. The DNA of the CDR3 is TGTGCCAGCAATGCTCAGAGTACAACTAATGAAAAACTGTTTTTT.

This clonotype occurred many times. This chain links TRBV6-6 with TRBJ1-1; D possibly corresponds to TRBD1 (5 bases). The CDR3 runs to 14 residues. The germline CDR1 and CDR2 sequences are MNHNY and SVGAGI (reference sequence). The V end lost 6 bases, the J end lost 6 bases, and 17 bases lay between the germline ends. For the CDR3, the DNA is TGTGCCAGCAGCGAAAGTAGGGACGTTGCTGAAGCTTTCTTT. Residues: CASSESRDVAEAFF.

The rearrangement joins TRBV20-1 to TRBJ1-5, with a weak D call TRBD1 (6 bases). The CDR3 covers 14 residues. CDR1 is DFQATT, CDR2 SNEGSKA, per germline (reference sequence). Trimming removed 5 bases from V and 8 bases from J, with 19 bases in between. CDR3 coding DNA: TGCAGTGCTGCCGCGGACGGGGGCTTAGAGCCCCAGCATTTT. Amino acids: CSAAADGGLEPQHF.

The chain is built from TRBV15 and TRBJ1-2; no clear D. Trimming shortened V by 1 base and J by 8 bases, and 17 bases separated the two germline ends. CDR1 LNHNV and CDR2 YYDKDF come from the germline V gene (reference sequence). This CDR3 spans 15 amino acids. The CDR3 region is CATSRVGPQLGGYTF. The DNA of the CDR3 is TGTGCCACCAGCAGAGTGGGTCCACAACTGGGGGGCTACACCTTC. Variable domain in full (rest from reference TRBV15 and TRBJ1-2): DAMVIQNPRYQVTQFGKPVTLSCSQTLNHNVMYWYQQKSSQAPKLLFHYYDKDFNNEADTPDNFQSRRPNTSFCFLDIRSPGLGDTAMYLCATSRVGPQLGGYTFGSGTRLTVV.

V is TRBV2 and J is TRBJ2-1; 7 nucleotides agree with TRBD1. There are 14 residues in the CDR3. Germline lookup yields CDR1 SNHLY and CDR2 FYNNEI. Trimming removed 7 bases from V and 1 base from J; junction bases left unmatched: 4. The CDR3 DNA reads as TGTGCCAGCAATCTACAGGGGTCCTACAATGAGCAGTTCTTC. This translates into CASNLQGSYNEQFF.

This clonotype turned up a few times. V usage is TRBV6-2 or TRBV6-3 and J usage is TRBJ2-1, with 10 bases identical to TRBD1. The CDR3 is 14 amino acids. J lost 7 bases, V lost 7 bases, and 7 bases had no gene match. CDR1 and CDR2 (germline): MNHEY, SVGEGT. The CDR3 sequence: CASNPGQGRNEQFF. The CDR3 DNA reads as TGTGCCAGCAATCCGGGACAGGGGAGGAATGAGCAGTTCTTC.

Only a few counts were recorded for this clonotype. V is TRBV6-2 or TRBV6-3 and J is TRBJ2-3; 10 nucleotides agree with TRBD2. Germline lookup yields CDR1 MNHEY and CDR2 SVGEGT. V lost 6 bases, J lost 3 bases, and 3 bases stayed unmatched. The CDR3 sequence is 14 residues long. CDR3 nucleotide sequence: TGTGCCAGCAGACTAGCGGGGATAACAGATACGCAGTATTTT. Its translation: CASRLAGITDTQYF.

V and J are TRBV7-3 and TRBJ2-3; D might be TRBD1 (6 bases). The ends were cut back, 5 bases at V and 6 bases at J, with 12 bases in the middle. Germline V gene sequence: CDR1 SGHTA, CDR2 FQGTGA. The CDR3 totals 13 residues. CDR3: CASSQGHTDTQYF. The CDR3 DNA reads TGTGCCAGCAGCCAGGGACACACTGATACGCAGTATTTT. Full variable domain (remainder filled in from reference TRBV7-3 and TRBJ2-3): GAGVSQTPSNKVTEKGKYVELRCDPISGHTALYWYRQSLGQGPEFLIYFQGTGAADDSGLPNDRFFAVRPEGSVSTLKIQRTERGDSAVYLCASSQGHTDTQYFGPGTRLTVL.

This clonotype was picked up a small number of times. This chain uses TRBV20-1 with TRBJ2-4; D may be TRBD2 (7 bases). The J call may be mistaken, given a closer DNA end match to TRBJ2-7. The CDR3 is 14 residues long. Germline CDR1 and CDR2: DFQATT and SNEGSKA (reference sequence). The DNA of the CDR3 is TGCAGTGCTGAGGGGAACGAGGGGGGGTACGAGCAGTACTTC. Protein: CSAEGNEGGYEQYF.

The chain couples TRBV7-9 to TRBJ2-3, with D perhaps assigned TRBD1 or TRBD2 (5 bases each). Per the germline V gene, CDR1 is SEHNR and CDR2 is FQNEAQ (reference sequence). The CDR3 is 15 amino acids. V was cut by 3 bases and J by 4 bases, with 14 bases left in between. The CDR3 spells CASSFRDPGADTQYF. The CDR3 coding sequence is TGTGCCAGCAGCTTCCGGGACCCCGGGGCAGATACGCAGTATTTT.

This clonotype was found a few times. This sequence joins TRBV5-1 and TRBJ1-2; D unclear. Per the germline V gene, CDR1 is SGHRS and CDR2 is YFSETQ. CDR3 length: 13 residues. Trimming pared 4 bases from V and 4 bases from J, leaving 11 bases between. The CDR3 region is CASSEQEGYGYTF. CDR3 nucleotide sequence: TGCGCCAGCAGCGAGCAGGAGGGCTATGGCTACACCTTC.

This clonotype was picked up one time. The chain employs TRBV20-1 and TRBJ1-5; 8 bases fit TRBD1. The CDR3 is 13 residues long. V shed 2 bases and J 5 bases; nucleotides not matched to a gene: 2. Germline V gives CDR1 DFQATT, CDR2 SNEGSKA (reference sequence). The CDR3 nucleotides read TGCAGTGCTAGAAGGACAGGGTATCAGCCCCAGCATTTT. It specifies CSARRTGYQPQHF.

This clonotype was observed at least ten times. The rearrangement uses TRBV3-1 and TRBJ1-6; 8 bases fit TRBD1. Looked up from germline, CDR1 is LGHDT and CDR2 is YNNKEL (reference sequence). J gave up 9 bases and V 1 base, and 5 bases lay outside the gene matches. The CDR3 has 15 residues. CDR3 DNA: TGTGCCAGCAGCCAAGGGACAGGGCGAAGTTCACCCCTCCACTTT. Protein product: CASSQGTGRSSPLHF.

J is TRBJ1-5 and V is TRBV7-9; 10 positions agree with TRBD1. The length of the CDR3 is 15 residues. CDR1 SEHNR and CDR2 FQNEAQ come from the germline V gene (reference sequence). V shed 1 base, J shed 6 bases, and the junction held 3 bases outside the gene matches. The CDR3 sequence: CASSLDRQGAQPQHF. The CDR3 DNA reads as TGTGCCAGCAGCTTAGATCGACAGGGGGCTCAGCCCCAGCATTTT.